This T cell receptor (beta chain) emerged from a study of molecular identifiers for immune sequencing clone quantification. Study findings and constraints: Over 98% of effector molecules, but under 1% in naive cells, were held by clones with more than 20 RNA copies.

TCRdb reprocessed the PCR reads with MiXCR, giving one entry per CDR3 protein. The sample holds 400,000 to 600,000 distinct CDR3 sequences, about 20% seen once. Points on this clonotype: Its matching antigen is unknown.

Germline V gives CDR1 MNHEY, CDR2 SVGAGI. J lost 5 bases, V lost 6 bases, and 11 bases had no gene match. The CDR3 is 16 residues long. The sequenced material came from naive CD8+ T cells from blood, with Jurkat cell RNA spiked in. Subset defined: FACS-sorted CD8+CD4-CCR7+CD45RA+ naive T cells. The sequence was obtained from a human donor in good health. Some libraries in this study had Jurkat cell RNA spiked in. The J gene is TRBJ2-7, the V gene TRBV6-5, with 12 nucleotides matching TRBD2. For the CDR3, the DNA is TGTGCCAGCAGAGCACTAGCGGGGGGCCTTATTAACGAGCAGTACTTC. Translation gives CASRALAGGLINEQYF.